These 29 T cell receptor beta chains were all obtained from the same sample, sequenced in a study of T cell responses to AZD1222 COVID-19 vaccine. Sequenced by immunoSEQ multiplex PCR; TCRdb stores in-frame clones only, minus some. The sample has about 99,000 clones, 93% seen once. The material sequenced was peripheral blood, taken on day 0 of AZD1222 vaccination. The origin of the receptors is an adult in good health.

Here the CDR3 reads CASSLVQGPPNRGYTF. Written as DNA, the CDR3 is TGCGCCAGCAGCTTGGTTCAGGGTCCCCCTAACCGGGGCTACACCTTC. V and J are TRBV5-1 and TRBJ1-2; D might be TRBD1 (5 bases). The ends were cut back, 0 bases at V and 8 bases at J, with 20 bases in the middle. The CDR3 sequence is 16 residues long. Germline values: CDR1 SGHRS, CDR2 YFSETQ.

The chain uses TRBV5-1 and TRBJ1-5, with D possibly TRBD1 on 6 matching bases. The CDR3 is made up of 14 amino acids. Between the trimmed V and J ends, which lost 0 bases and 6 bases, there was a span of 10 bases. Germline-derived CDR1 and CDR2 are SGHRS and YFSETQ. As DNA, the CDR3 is TGCGCCAGCAGCTTGGGGACAGAAGGTCAGCCCCAGCATTTT. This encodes CASSLGTEGQPQHF.

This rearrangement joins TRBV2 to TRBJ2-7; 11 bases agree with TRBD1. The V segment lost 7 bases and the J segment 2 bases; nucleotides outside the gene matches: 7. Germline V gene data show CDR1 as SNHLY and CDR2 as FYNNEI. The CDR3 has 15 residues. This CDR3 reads CASTKGQGAAYEQYF. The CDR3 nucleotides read TGTGCCAGCACAAAAGGACAGGGGGCGGCCTACGAGCAGTACTTC.

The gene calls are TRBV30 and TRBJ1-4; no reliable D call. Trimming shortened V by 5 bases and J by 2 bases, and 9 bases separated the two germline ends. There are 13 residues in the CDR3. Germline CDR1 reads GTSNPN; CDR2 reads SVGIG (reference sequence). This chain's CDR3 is CAWGRSTNEKLFF. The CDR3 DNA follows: TGTGCCTGGGGACGATCGACTAATGAAAAACTGTTTTTT.

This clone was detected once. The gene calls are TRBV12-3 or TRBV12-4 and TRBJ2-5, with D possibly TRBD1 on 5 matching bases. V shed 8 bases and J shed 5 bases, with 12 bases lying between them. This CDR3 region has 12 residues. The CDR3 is CASGMGRETQYF. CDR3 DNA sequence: TGTGCCAGCGGTATGGGGCGGGAGACCCAGTACTTC.

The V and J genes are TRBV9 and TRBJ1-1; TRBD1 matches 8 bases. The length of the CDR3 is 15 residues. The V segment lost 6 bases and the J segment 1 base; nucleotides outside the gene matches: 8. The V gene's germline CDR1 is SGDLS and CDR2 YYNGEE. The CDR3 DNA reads TGTGCCAGCACCCGACAGGGGTCGGGGAACACTGAAGCTTTCTTT. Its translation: CASTRQGSGNTEAFF.

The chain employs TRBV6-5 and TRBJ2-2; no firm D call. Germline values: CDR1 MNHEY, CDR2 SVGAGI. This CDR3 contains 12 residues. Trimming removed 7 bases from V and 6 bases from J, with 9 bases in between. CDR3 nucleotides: TGTGCCAGCACTTCTAACTCCGGGGAGCTGTTTTTT. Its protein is CASTSNSGELFF.

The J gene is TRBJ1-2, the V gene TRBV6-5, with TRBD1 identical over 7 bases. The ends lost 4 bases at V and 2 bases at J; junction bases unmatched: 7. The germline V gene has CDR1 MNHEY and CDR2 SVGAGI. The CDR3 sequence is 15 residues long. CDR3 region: CASSFRQGMNYGYTF. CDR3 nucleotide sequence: TGTGCCAGCAGTTTTCGACAGGGTATGAACTATGGCTACACCTTC.

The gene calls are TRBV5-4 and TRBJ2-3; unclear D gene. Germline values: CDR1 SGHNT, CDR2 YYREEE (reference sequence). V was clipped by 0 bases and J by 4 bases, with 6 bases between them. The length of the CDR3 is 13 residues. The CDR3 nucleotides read TGTGCCAGCAGCTTGGACTACCCAGATACGCAGTATTTT. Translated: CASSLDYPDTQYF.

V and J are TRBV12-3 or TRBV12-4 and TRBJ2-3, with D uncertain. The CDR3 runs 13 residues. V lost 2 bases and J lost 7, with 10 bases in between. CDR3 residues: CASSLFTGHTQYF. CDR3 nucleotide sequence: TGTGCCAGCAGTTTATTTACGGGTCATACGCAGTATTTT.

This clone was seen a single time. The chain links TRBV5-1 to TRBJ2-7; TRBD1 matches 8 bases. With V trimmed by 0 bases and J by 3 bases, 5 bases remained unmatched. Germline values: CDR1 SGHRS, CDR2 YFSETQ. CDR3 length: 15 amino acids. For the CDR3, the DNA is TGCGCCAGCAGCTTGGGAACAGGGGGACACTACGAGCAGTACTTC. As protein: CASSLGTGGHYEQYF.

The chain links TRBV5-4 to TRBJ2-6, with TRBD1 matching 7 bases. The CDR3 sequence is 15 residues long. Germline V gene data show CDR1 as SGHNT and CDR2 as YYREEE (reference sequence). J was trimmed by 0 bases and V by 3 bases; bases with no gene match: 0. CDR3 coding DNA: TGTGCCAGCAGCTACAGGGGCTCTGGGGCCAACGTCCTGACTTTC. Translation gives CASSYRGSGANVLTF.

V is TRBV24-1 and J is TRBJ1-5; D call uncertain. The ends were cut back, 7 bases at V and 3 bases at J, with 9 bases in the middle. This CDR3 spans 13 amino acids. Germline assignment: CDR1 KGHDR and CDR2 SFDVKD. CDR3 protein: CATRGYYNQPQHF. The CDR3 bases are TGTGCCACCAGAGGGTACTACAATCAGCCCCAGCATTTT.

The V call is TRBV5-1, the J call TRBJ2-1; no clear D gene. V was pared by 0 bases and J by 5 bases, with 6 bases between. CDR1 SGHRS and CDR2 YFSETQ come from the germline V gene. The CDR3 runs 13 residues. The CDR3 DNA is TGCGCCAGCAGCTTGGGGCTTAACAATGAGCAGTTCTTC. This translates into CASSLGLNNEQFF.

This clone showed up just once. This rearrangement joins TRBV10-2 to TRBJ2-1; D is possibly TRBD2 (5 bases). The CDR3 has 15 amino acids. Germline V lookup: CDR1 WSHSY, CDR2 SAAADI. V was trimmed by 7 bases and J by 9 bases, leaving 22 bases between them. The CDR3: CASTDTRKLSGEQFF. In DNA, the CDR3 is TGCGCCAGCACCGACACTAGGAAACTTTCTGGTGAGCAGTTCTTC.

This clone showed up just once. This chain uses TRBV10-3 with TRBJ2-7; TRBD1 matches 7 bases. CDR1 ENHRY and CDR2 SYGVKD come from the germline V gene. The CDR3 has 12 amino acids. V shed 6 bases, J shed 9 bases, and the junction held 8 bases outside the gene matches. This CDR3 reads CAISSGQAGQYF. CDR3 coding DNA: TGTGCCATCAGCTCTGGACAGGCGGGGCAGTACTTC.

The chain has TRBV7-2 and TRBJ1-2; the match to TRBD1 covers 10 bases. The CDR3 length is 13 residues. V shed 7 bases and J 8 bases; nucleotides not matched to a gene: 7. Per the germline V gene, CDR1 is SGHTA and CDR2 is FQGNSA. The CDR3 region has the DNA TGTGCCAGCAACCCCAGGACAGGGGGAGGCTACACCTTC. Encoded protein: CASNPRTGGGYTF.

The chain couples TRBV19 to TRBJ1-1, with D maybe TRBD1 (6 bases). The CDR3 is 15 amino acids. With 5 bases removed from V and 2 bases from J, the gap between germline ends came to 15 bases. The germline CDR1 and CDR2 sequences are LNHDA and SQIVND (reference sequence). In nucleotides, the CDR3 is TGTGCCAGTAGTGATCACAGGGTCGGAAACACTGAAGCTTTCTTT. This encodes CASSDHRVGNTEAFF.

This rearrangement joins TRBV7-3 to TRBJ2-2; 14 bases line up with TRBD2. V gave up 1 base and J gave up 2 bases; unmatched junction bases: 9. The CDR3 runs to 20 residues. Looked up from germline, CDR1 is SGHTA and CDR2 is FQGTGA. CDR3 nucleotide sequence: TGTGCCAGCAGCTTAAGAGGGACTAGCGGGAGAAGAGTCAACACCGGGGAGCTGTTTTTT. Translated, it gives CASSLRGTSGRRVNTGELFF.

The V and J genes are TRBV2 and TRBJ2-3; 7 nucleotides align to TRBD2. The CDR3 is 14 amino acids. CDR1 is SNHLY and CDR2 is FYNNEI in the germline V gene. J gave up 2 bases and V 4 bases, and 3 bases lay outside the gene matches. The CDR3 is CASSVGTITDTQYF. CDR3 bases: TGTGCCAGCAGTGTGGGGACTATCACAGATACGCAGTATTTT.

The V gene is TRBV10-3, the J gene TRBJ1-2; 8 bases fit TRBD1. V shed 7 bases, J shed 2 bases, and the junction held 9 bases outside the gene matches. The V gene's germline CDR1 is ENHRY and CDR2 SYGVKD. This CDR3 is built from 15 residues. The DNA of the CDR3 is TGTGCCATCACCAAAGGACAGGGTTCCAACTATGGCTACACCTTC. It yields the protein CAITKGQGSNYGYTF.

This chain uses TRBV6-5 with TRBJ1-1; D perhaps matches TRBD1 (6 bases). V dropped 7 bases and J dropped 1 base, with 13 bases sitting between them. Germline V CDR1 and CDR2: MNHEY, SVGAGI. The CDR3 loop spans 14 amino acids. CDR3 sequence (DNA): TGTGCCAGCACCCCCCGGGGGCGGAACACTGAAGCTTTCTTT. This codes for CASTPRGRNTEAFF.

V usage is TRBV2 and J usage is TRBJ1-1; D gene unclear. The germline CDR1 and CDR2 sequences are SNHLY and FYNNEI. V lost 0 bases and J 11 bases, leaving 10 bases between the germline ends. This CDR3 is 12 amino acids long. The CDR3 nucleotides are TGTGCCAGCAGTGAAGCCGGGGTTGAGGCTTTCTTT. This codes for CASSEAGVEAFF.

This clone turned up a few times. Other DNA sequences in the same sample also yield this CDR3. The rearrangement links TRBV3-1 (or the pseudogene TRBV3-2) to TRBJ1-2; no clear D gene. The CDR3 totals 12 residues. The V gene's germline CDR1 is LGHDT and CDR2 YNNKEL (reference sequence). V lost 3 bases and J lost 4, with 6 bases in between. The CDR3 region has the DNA TGTGCCAGCAGCCAGGATCGCTATGGCTACACCTTC. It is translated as CASSQDRYGYTF.

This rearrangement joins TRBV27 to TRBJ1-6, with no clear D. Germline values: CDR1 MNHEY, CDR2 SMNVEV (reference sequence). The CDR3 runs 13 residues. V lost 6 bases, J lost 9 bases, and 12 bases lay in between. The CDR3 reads CASSSRTPSPLHF. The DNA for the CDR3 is TGTGCCAGCAGCAGCCGCACTCCTTCACCCCTCCACTTT.

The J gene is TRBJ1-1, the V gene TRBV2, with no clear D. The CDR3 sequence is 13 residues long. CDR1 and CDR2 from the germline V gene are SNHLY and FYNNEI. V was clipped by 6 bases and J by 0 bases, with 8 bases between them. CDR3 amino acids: CASRVGMNTEAFF. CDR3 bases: TGTGCCAGCAGAGTTGGTATGAACACTGAAGCTTTCTTT.

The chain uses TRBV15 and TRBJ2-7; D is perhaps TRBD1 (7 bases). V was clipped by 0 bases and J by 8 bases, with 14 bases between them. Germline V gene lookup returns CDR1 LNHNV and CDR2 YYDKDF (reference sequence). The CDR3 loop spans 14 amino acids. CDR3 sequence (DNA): TGTGCCACCAGCAGAGATCGGGGGACAGCAAAGCAGTACTTC. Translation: CATSRDRGTAKQYF. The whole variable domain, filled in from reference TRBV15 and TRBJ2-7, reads DAMVIQNPRYQVTQFGKPVTLSCSQTLNHNVMYWYQQKSSQAPKLLFHYYDKDFNNEADTPDNFQSRRPNTSFCFLDIRSPGLGDTAMYLCATSRDRGTAKQYFGPGTRLTVT.

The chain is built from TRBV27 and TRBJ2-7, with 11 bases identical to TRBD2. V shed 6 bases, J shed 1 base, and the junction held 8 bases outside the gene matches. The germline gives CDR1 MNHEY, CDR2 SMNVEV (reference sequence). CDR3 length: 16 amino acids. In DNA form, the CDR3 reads TGTGCCAGCAGATTAACAACTAGCGGGGGATCCTACGAGCAGTACTTC. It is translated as CASRLTTSGGSYEQYF.

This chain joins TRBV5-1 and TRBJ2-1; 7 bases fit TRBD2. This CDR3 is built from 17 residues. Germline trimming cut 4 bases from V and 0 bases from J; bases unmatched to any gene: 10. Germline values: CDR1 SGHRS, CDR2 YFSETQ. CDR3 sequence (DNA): TGCGCCAGCAGCGCAATTGGCGGACTAGGCTCCTACAATGAGCAGTTCTTC. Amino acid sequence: CASSAIGGLGSYNEQFF. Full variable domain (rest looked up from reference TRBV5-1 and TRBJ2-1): KAGVTQTPRYLIKTRGQQVTLSCSPISGHRSVSWYQQTPGQGLQFLFEYFSETQRNKGNFPGRFSGRQFSNSRSEMNVSTLELGDSALYLCASSAIGGLGSYNEQFFGPGTRLTVL.